This record looks at one T cell receptor beta chain sequence and its context. This specimen comes from a study of OX40 agonist ivuxolimab in advanced cancers. There are 13 residues in the CDR3. V lost 3 bases to trimming and J lost 0 bases, with 3 bases between them. The V gene's germline CDR1 is SGHTA and CDR2 FQGNSA. Using immunoSEQ multiplex PCR, the repertoire was profiled, and TCRdb retains in-frame clones only, with some absent. The table includes about 100,000 clones, 90% detected once. The sequence derives from an adult with an advanced solid tumor such as melanoma, head and neck, liver or kidney cancer. The chain couples TRBV7-2 to TRBJ1-5; D is ambiguous. Source: CD4+ or CD8+ T cells sorted from blood, taken in a trial of the OX40 agonist ivuxolimab. The CDR3 reads CASSFISNQPQHF. The DNA for the CDR3 is TGTGCCAGCAGCTTTATTAGCAATCAGCCCCAGCATTTT.